The rows below give T cell receptor beta chains drawn from one sample of a study of cytomegalovirus exposure and HLA in healthy donors. Profiling relied on immunoSEQ multiplex PCR, and the TCRdb table lists in-frame clones only, not all of them. Of 40,000 or so clones listed, roughly nine tenths are singletons. Sample: PBMCs. These receptors came from a woman aged 40 to 50 in good health and CMV-seropositive. CDR3s include the opening cysteine and the closing phenylalanine or tryptophan. D genes are given only for firm matches. A row's size may be missing; if present it is once, few, many or a size class.

few | TRBJ2-1 | TRBV9 | - | CASSVAPGNEQFF | TGTGCCAGCAGCGTAGCTCCCGGCAATGAGCAGTTCTTC
- | TRBJ2-2 | TRBV6-5 | TRBD1 | CASRPGGTGELFF | TGTGCCAGCAGGCCAGGGGGCACCGGGGAGCTGTTTTTT
- | TRBJ1-2 | TRBV2 | TRBD1 | CASSDGWDRGGYTF | TGTGCCAGCAGTGATGGGTGGGACAGGGGAGGCTACACCTTC
- | TRBJ2-7 | TRBV6-6 | - | CASRIQGCEQYF | TGTGCCAGCAGAATACAGGGTTGCGAGCAGTACTTC
once | TRBJ2-7 | TRBV7-9 | - | CASSLSGTGYSYEQYF | TGTGCCAGCAGCTTAAGTGGTACAGGCTACTCCTACGAGCAGTACTTC
- | TRBJ2-5 | TRBV19 | - | CASSKLGREIQYF | TGTGCCAGTAGTAAACTAGGACGAGAGATCCAGTACTTC
- | TRBJ1-2 | TRBV7-2 | - | CASSAQVNYGYTF | TGTGCCAGCAGCGCACAGGTAAACTATGGCTACACCTTC
- | TRBJ1-2 | TRBV7-2 | TRBD1 | CASSRQGDGYTF | TGTGCCAGCAGTCGACAGGGAGATGGCTACACCTTC
few | TRBJ1-1 | TRBV5-4 | - | CASSGTGLEAFF | TGTGCCAGCAGCGGAACGGGGTTAGAAGCTTTCTTT
- | TRBJ2-1 | TRBV29-1 | - | CSVEGDSAGRISNEQFF | TGCAGCGTTGAAGGAGATTCGGCAGGGAGGATAAGCAATGAGCAGTTCTTC
- | TRBJ1-6 | TRBV5-8 | TRBD1 | CASSEDRSNSPLHF | TGTGCCAGCAGCGAGGACAGGTCGAATTCACCCCTCCACTTT
- | TRBJ1-1 | TRBV5-1 | - | CASSLEGGVNEAFF | TGCGCCAGCAGCTTGGAGGGGGGGGTGAATGAAGCTTTCTTT
few | TRBJ2-1 | TRBV6-5 | - | CASSPGQWNEQFF | TGTGCCAGCAGTCCTGGACAGTGGAATGAGCAGTTCTTC
- | TRBJ2-2 | TRBV14 | - | CASSQGPHGTGELFF | TGTGCCAGCAGCCAAGGGCCACATGGCACCGGGGAGCTGTTTTTT
- | TRBJ2-2 | TRBV7-9 | - | CASSLLQYTGELFF | TGTGCCAGCAGCTTACTACAGTACACCGGGGAGCTGTTTTTT
- | TRBJ2-5 | TRBV5-1 | TRBD2 | CASSLSAGGPIDQYF | TGCGCCAGCAGCCTATCGGCGGGAGGGCCGATTGACCAGTACTTC
- | TRBJ2-3 | TRBV7-2 | - | CASSLEPRFTDTQYF | TGTGCCAGCAGCTTAGAGCCCCGATTCACAGATACGCAGTATTTT
- | TRBJ2-2 | TRBV19 | - | CASTEQRINTGELFF | TGTGCCAGTACCGAGCAGCGGATAAACACCGGGGAGCTGTTTTTT
- | TRBJ2-7 | TRBV29-1 | TRBD2 | CSVSSGSSYEQYF | TGCAGCGTATCTAGCGGGAGCTCCTACGAGCAGTACTTC
- | TRBJ2-1 | TRBV28 | - | CASSLEGPNEQFF | TGTGCCAGCAGTTTGGAGGGCCCGAATGAGCAGTTCTTC
few | TRBJ2-1 | TRBV6-4 | TRBD1 | CASSYSTQGENEQFF | TGTGCCAGCAGTTACTCGACCCAGGGGGAAAATGAGCAGTTCTTC
- | TRBJ2-7 | TRBV29-1 | - | CSAGYYYYEQYF | TGCAGCGCTGGCTACTACTACTACGAGCAGTACTTC
- | TRBJ1-5 | TRBV19 | TRBD1 | CASSRYPPRGRFEQPQHF | TGTGCCAGTAGCCGATACCCCCCCAGGGGGCGCTTTGAACAGCCCCAGCATTTT
- | TRBJ2-1 | TRBV28 | TRBD2 | CASSSGLAGPLGEQFF | TGTGCCAGCAGTTCGGGACTAGCGGGACCCTTGGGTGAGCAGTTCTTC
- | TRBJ2-2 | TRBV6-5 | TRBD2 | CASTPGGKNTGELFF | TGTGCCAGCACCCCGGGGGGAAAGAACACCGGGGAGCTGTTTTTT
- | TRBJ1-3 | TRBV7-8 | TRBD1 | CASSMGQALSSGNTIYF | TGTGCCAGCAGCATGGGACAGGCCCTATCATCTGGAAACACCATATATTTT
few | TRBJ2-1 | TRBV29-1 | TRBD1 | CSVYPGQINEQFF | TGCAGCGTATACCCGGGACAGATTAATGAGCAGTTCTTC
- | TRBJ1-1 | TRBV6-5 | - | CASSYDRFTEAFF | TGTGCCAGCAGTTACGACAGGTTCACTGAAGCTTTCTTT
- | TRBJ2-7 | TRBV7-8 | - | CASSLVIGLYEQYF | TGTGCCAGCAGCTTAGTTATAGGACTGTACGAGCAGTACTTC
- | TRBJ2-1 | TRBV6-4 | TRBD2 | CASSGGGGEQFF | TGTGCCAGCAGCGGCGGGGGGGGTGAGCAGTTCTTC
- | TRBJ1-5 | TRBV18 | TRBD1 | CASSPKQQGIQPQHF | TGTGCCAGCTCACCAAAGCAACAGGGGATTCAGCCCCAGCATTTT
few | TRBJ1-4 | TRBV19 | TRBD1 | CASRDRVGTNEKLFF | TGTGCCAGCAGGGACAGGGTTGGAACTAATGAAAAACTGTTTTTT
- | TRBJ1-5 | TRBV2 | - | CASTRLSNQPQHF | TGTGCCAGCACCAGACTGAGTAATCAGCCCCAGCATTTT
once | TRBJ2-5 | TRBV5-5 | TRBD1 | CASSSPGTGRETQYF | TGTGCCAGCAGCTCACCCGGGACAGGGAGAGAGACCCAGTACTTC
- | TRBJ2-1 | TRBV21-1 | - | CASSMPSGTGVYNEQFF | TGTGCCAGCAGCATGCCCTCAGGGACAGGGGTATACAATGAGCAGTTCTTC
- | TRBJ2-1 | TRBV7-3 | - | CASSPWGDSRKDEQFF | TGTGCCAGCAGCCCTTGGGGGGACTCTCGTAAGGATGAGCAGTTCTTC
- | TRBJ2-1 | TRBV18 | - | CASSRSSESYNEQFF | TGTGCCAGCTCACGCTCTAGCGAGTCCTACAATGAGCAGTTCTTC
- | TRBJ2-3 | TRBV11-3 | - | CASSFGLSGDTQYF | TGTGCCAGCAGCTTTGGCTTGTCGGGAGATACGCAGTATTTT
- | TRBJ1-1 | TRBV10-3 | - | CAIRREMNTEAFF | TGTGCCATCAGGCGAGAGATGAACACTGAAGCTTTCTTT
- | TRBJ1-4 | TRBV6-5 | TRBD1 | CASRNRQGREKLFF | TGTGCCAGCAGGAACAGACAGGGGCGGGAAAAACTGTTTTTT
- | TRBJ2-2 | TRBV19 | TRBD1 | CASSMRQGATGELFF | TGTGCCAGTAGTATGAGACAGGGGGCCACCGGGGAGCTGTTTTTT
- | TRBJ2-7 | TRBV14 | TRBD2 | CASSQGTSGLYEQYF | TGTGCCAGCAGCCAAGGGACTAGCGGGCTCTACGAGCAGTACTTC
once | TRBJ2-7 | TRBV4-1 | - | CASSQGPGVSFYEQYF | TGCGCCAGCAGCCAGGGCCCAGGGGTCTCATTCTACGAGCAGTACTTC
- | TRBJ1-1 | TRBV5-1 | TRBD1 | CASSGGQVFTEAFF | TGCGCCAGCAGCGGGGGACAGGTGTTCACTGAAGCTTTCTTT
- | TRBJ1-5 | TRBV7-9 | TRBD1 | CASSLGTGAHSNQPQHF | TGTGCCAGCAGCTTAGGAACAGGGGCCCATAGCAATCAGCCCCAGCATTTT
- | TRBJ2-1 | TRBV6-6 | - | CASSYSGGTNNEQFF | TGTGCCAGCAGTTACTCCGGGGGGACAAACAATGAGCAGTTCTTC
- | TRBJ1-2 | TRBV6-1 | TRBD1 | CAIELGQGVGHGYTF | TGTGCCATCGAGCTAGGACAGGGTGTGGGTCATGGCTACACCTTC
- | TRBJ1-4 | TRBV7-9 | TRBD1 | CASSSGTGVEKLFF | TGTGCCAGCAGTTCCGGGACAGGCGTTGAAAAACTGTTTTTT
few | TRBJ2-5 | TRBV25-1 | - | CASSEYTGETQYF | TGTGCCAGCAGTGAATATACTGGAGAGACCCAGTACTTC
- | TRBJ1-1 | TRBV19 | - | CASSIRKGPNTEAFF | TGTGCCAGTAGTATAAGGAAGGGGCCCAACACTGAAGCTTTCTTT
- | TRBJ2-1 | TRBV10-3 | - | CAIRGVGGDEQFF | TGTGCCATCAGAGGGGTCGGGGGAGATGAGCAGTTCTTC
- | TRBJ1-4 | TRBV11-2 | TRBD1 | CASSLGQGGVYEKLFF | TGTGCCAGCAGCCTAGGACAGGGAGGAGTATACGAAAAACTGTTTTTT